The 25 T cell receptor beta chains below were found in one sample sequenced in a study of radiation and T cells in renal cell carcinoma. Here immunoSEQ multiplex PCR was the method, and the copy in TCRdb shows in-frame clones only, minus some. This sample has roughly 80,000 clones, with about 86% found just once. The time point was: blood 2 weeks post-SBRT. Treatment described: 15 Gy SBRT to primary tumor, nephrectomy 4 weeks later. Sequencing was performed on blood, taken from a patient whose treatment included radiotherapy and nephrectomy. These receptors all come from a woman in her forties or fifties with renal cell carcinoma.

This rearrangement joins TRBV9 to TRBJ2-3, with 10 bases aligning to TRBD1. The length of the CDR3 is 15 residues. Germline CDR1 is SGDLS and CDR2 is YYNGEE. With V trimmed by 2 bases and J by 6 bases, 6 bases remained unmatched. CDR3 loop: CASSVETGGRDTQYF. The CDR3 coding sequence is TGTGCCAGCAGCGTCGAGACAGGGGGCAGGGATACGCAGTATTTT. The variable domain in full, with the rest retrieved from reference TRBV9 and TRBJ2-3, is DSGVTQTPKHLITATGQRVTLRCSPRSGDLSVYWYQQSLDQGLQFLIQYYNGEERAKGNILERFSAQQFPDLHSELNLSSLELGDSALYFCASSVETGGRDTQYFGPGTRLTVL.

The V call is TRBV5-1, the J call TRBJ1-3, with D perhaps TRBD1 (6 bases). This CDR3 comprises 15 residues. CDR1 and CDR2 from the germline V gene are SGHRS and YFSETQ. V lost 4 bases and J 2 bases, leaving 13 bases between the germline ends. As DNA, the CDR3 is TGCGCCAGCAGCGGTACAGGGTACCCTGGAAACACCATATATTTT. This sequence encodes CASSGTGYPGNTIYF.

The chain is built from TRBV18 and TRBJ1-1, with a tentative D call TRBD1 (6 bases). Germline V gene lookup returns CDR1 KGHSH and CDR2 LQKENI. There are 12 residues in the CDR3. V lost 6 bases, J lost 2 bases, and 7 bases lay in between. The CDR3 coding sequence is TGTGCCAGCTCGGGGGCCAACACTGAAGCTTTCTTT. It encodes CASSGANTEAFF.

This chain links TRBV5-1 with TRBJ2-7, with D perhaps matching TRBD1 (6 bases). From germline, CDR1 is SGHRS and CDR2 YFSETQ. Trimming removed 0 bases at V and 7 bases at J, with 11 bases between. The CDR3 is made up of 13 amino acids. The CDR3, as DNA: TGCGCCAGCAGCTTGGGTCACAGGGCGGAGCAGTACTTC. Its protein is CASSLGHRAEQYF.

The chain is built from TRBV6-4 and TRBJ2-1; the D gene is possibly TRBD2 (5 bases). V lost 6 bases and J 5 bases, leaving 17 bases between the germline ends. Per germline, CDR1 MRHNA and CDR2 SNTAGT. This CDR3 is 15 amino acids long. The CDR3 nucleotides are TGTGCCAGCAGCCCCGGACTCATCTTTAACAATGAGCAGTTCTTC. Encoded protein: CASSPGLIFNNEQFF.

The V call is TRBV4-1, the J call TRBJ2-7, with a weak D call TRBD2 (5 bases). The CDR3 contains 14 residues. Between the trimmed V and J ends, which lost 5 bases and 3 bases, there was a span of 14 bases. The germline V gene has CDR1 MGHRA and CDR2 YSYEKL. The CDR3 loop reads CASSSGDGVYEQYF. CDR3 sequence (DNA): TGCGCCAGCAGCTCTGGCGACGGGGTCTACGAGCAGTACTTC.

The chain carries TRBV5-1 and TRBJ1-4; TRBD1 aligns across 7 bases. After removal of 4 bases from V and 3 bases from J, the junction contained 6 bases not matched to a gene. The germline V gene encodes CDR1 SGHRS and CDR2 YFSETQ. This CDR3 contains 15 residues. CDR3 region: CASSSDREPNEKLFF. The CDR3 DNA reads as TGCGCCAGCAGCAGTGACAGGGAGCCTAATGAAAAACTGTTTTTT.

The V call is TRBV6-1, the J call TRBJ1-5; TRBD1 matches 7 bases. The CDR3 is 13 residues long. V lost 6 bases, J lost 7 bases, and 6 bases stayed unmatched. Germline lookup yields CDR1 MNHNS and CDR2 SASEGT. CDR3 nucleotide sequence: TGTGCCAGCAGGGACAGGCGGGACCAGCCCCAGCATTTT. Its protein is CASRDRRDQPQHF.

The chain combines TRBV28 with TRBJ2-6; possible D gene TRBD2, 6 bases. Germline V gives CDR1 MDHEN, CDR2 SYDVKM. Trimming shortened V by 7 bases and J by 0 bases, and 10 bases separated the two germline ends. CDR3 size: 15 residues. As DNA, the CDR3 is TGTGCCAGCATTAGCGGATACTCTGGGGCCAACGTCCTGACTTTC. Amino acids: CASISGYSGANVLTF.

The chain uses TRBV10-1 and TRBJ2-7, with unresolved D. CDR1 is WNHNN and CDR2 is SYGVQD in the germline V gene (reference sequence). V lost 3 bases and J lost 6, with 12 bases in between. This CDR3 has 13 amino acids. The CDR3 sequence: CASSEWVLGEQYF. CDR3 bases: TGCGCCAGCAGTGAATGGGTTTTAGGCGAGCAGTACTTC.

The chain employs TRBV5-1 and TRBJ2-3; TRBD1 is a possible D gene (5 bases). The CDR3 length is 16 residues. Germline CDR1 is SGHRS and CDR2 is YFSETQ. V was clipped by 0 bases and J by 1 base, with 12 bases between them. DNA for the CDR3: TGCGCCAGCAGCTTGGGTAGGGGTGTGGGCACAGATACGCAGTATTTT. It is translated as CASSLGRGVGTDTQYF.

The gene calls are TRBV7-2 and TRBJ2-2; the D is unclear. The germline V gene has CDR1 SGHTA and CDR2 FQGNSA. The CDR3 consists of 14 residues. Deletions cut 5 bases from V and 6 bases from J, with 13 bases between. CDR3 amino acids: CASSPLIIAGELFF. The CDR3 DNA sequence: TGTGCCAGCAGCCCCCTGATTATCGCCGGGGAGCTGTTTTTT.

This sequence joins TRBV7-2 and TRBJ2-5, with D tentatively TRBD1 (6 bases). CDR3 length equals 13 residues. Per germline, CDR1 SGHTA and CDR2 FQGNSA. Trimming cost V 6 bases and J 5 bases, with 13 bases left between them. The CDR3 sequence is CASSAQGAETQYF. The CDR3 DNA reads TGTGCCAGCAGTGCACAGGGAGCGGAGACCCAGTACTTC. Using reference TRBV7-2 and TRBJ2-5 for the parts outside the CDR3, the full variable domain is GAGVSQSPSNKVTEKGKDVELRCDPISGHTALYWYRQSLGQGLEFLIYFQGNSAPDKSGLPSDRFSAERTGGSVSTLTIQRTQQEDSAVYLCASSAQGAETQYFGPGTRLLVL.

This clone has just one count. The DNA of the CDR3 is TGTGCCAGCAGCTTAGGGATTCCTGGGGCCAACGTCCTGACTTTC. It codes for CASSLGIPGANVLTF. The J gene is TRBJ2-6, the V gene TRBV5-8; D gene ambiguous. The V and J ends lost 2 bases and 2 bases respectively, with 8 bases between them. This CDR3 spans 15 amino acids. Germline CDR1 is SGHTS and CDR2 is YDEGEE.

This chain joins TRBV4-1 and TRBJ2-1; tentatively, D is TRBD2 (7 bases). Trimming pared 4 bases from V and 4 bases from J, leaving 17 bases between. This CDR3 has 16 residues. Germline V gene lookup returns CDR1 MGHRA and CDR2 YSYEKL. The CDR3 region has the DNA TGCGCCAGCAGCCCCAGGGAAGGGGGGGGATACAATGAGCAGTTCTTC. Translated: CASSPREGGGYNEQFF.

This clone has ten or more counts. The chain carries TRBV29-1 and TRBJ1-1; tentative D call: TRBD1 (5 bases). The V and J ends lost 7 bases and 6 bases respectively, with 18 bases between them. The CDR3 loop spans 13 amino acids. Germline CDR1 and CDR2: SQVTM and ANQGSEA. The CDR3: CSAGRGGSAEAFF. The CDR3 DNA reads TGCAGCGCCGGCCGGGGGGGATCGGCTGAAGCTTTCTTT.

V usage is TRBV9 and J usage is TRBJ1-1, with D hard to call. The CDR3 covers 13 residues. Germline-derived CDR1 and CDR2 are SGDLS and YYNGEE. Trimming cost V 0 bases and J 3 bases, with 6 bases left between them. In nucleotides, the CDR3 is TGTGCCAGCAGCGTAGCTTTGGACACTGAAGCTTTCTTT. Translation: CASSVALDTEAFF.

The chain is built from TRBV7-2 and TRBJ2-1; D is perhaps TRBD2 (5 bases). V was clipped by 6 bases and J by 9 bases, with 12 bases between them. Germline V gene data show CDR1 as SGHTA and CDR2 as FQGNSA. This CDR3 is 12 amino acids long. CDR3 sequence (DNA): TGTGCCAGCAGTCTAGAGGGTGGTGAGCAGTTCTTC. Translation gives CASSLEGGEQFF.

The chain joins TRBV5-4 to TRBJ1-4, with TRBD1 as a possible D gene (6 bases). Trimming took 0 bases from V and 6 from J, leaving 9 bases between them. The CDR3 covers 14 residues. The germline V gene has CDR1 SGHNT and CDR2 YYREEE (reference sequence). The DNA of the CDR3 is TGTGCCAGCAGCTTGGACAGGGTGGATGAAAAACTGTTTTTT. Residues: CASSLDRVDEKLFF.

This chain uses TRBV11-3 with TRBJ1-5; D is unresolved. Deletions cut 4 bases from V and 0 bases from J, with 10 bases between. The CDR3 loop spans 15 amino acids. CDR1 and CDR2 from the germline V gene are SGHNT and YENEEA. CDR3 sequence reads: CASSCYGNSNQPQHF. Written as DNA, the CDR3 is TGTGCCAGCAGCTGTTATGGGAATAGCAATCAGCCCCAGCATTTT.

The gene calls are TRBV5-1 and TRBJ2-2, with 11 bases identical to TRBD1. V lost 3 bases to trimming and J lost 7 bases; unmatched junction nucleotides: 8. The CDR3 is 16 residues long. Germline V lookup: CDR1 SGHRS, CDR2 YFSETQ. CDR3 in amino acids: CASSSRGQGEGGELFF. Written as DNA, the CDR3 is TGCGCCAGCAGCTCTAGGGGACAGGGGGAAGGCGGGGAGCTGTTTTTT.

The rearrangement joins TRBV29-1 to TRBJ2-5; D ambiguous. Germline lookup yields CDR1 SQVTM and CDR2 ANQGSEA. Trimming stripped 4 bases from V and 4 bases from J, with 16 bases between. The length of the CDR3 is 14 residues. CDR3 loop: CSVVPDGWIETQYF. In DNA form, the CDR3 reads TGCAGCGTTGTCCCCGACGGATGGATAGAGACCCAGTACTTC.

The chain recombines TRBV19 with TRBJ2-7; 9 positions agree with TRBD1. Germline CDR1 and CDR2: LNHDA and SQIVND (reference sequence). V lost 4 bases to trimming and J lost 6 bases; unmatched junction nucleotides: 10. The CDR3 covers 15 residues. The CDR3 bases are TGTGCCAGTAGTACAAATCGGGACAGGGTAGGCGAGCAGTACTTC. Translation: CASSTNRDRVGEQYF. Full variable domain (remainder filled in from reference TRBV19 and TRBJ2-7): DGGITQSPKYLFRKEGQNVTLSCEQNLNHDAMYWYRQDPGQGLRLIYYSQIVNDFQKGDIAEGYSVSREKKESFPLTVTSAQKNPTAFYLCASSTNRDRVGEQYFGPGTRLTVT.

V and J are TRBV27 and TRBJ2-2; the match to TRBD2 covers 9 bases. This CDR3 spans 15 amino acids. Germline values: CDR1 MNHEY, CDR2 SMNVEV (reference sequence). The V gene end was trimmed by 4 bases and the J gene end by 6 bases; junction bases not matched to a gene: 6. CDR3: CASSSRGLASGELFF. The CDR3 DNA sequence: TGTGCCAGCAGTTCCCGAGGACTAGCGTCCGGGGAGCTGTTTTTT.

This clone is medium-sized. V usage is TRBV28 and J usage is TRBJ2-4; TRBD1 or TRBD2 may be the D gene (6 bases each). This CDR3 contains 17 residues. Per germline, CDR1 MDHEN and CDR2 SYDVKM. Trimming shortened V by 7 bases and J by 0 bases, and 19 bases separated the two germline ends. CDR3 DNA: TGTGCCAGCACCCCCTGGGGGGCTCTCATAGCCAAAAACATTCAGTACTTC. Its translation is CASTPWGALIAKNIQYF.